A selection of T cell receptor beta chains follows, all from one sample in a study of radiation and T cells in renal cell carcinoma. Only in-frame clones appear in the TCRdb table, and some are missing; sequencing was by immunoSEQ multiplex PCR. The sample consists of approximately 9,300 clones, roughly 63% of them appearing once. The specimen was tumor tissue, collected from a patient whose treatment was nephrectomy without radiotherapy. Receptor source: a man between 60 and 75 years old with renal cell carcinoma. Both conserved end residues are part of each CDR3. The D gene is left open where the match is weak. Not every row has a clone size; where given, it reads once, few, many or a size class.

clone size: -
V gene: TRBV27
D gene: -
J gene: TRBJ1-5
CDR3 protein: CASSRTGTMRLQPQHF
CDR3 DNA: TGTGCCAGCAGTAGAACCGGGACAATGAGGCTTCAGCCCCAGCATTTT

clone size: -
V gene: TRBV19
D gene: TRBD1
J gene: TRBJ2-2
CDR3 protein: CASSISGGTTGELFF
CDR3 DNA: TGTGCCAGTAGTATATCAGGGGGTACCACCGGGGAGCTGTTTTTT

clone size: medium-sized
V gene: TRBV7-9
D gene: -
J gene: TRBJ1-1
CDR3 protein: CASSFPGATEAFF
CDR3 DNA: TGTGCCAGCAGCTTCCCAGGGGCCACTGAAGCTTTCTTT

clone size: -
V gene: TRBV7-8
D gene: TRBD2
J gene: TRBJ2-1
CDR3 protein: CASSLSGNSYNEQFF
CDR3 DNA: TGTGCCAGCAGCTTGAGCGGGAATTCCTACAATGAGCAGTTCTTC

clone size: -
V gene: TRBV4-3
D gene: TRBD2
J gene: TRBJ2-3
CDR3 protein: CASSQAGPGLGGYTQYF
CDR3 DNA: TGCGCCAGCAGCCAAGCGGGACCGGGACTAGGAGGTTATACGCAGTATTTT

clone size: -
V gene: TRBV5-1
D gene: -
J gene: TRBJ1-1
CDR3 protein: CASSPAGKGVTEAFF
CDR3 DNA: TGCGCCAGCAGCCCCGCCGGGAAGGGCGTCACTGAAGCTTTCTTT

clone size: -
V gene: TRBV25-1
D gene: -
J gene: TRBJ2-1
CDR3 protein: CASSRFGTEDNEQFF
CDR3 DNA: TGTGCCAGCAGTAGATTCGGGACGGAGGACAATGAGCAGTTCTTC

clone size: -
V gene: TRBV9
D gene: -
J gene: TRBJ2-5
CDR3 protein: CASSVRPDETQYF
CDR3 DNA: TGTGCCAGCAGCGTAAGGCCGGACGAGACCCAGTACTTC

clone size: -
V gene: TRBV5-1
D gene: TRBD1
J gene: TRBJ1-2
CDR3 protein: CASSWSGGQESGYTF
CDR3 DNA: TGCGCCAGCAGCTGGTCGGGGGGACAGGAGAGTGGCTACACCTTC

clone size: -
V gene: TRBV5-1
D gene: TRBD2
J gene: TRBJ2-2
CDR3 protein: CASSASGRGVAGELFF
CDR3 DNA: TGCGCCAGCAGCGCTAGCGGGAGAGGGGTTGCCGGGGAGCTGTTTTTT

clone size: -
V gene: TRBV19
D gene: -
J gene: TRBJ2-1
CDR3 protein: CASSHRLALEGNEQFF
CDR3 DNA: TGTGCCAGTAGCCACCGCCTAGCCCTGGAGGGTAATGAGCAGTTCTTC

clone size: -
V gene: TRBV27
D gene: TRBD1
J gene: TRBJ1-5
CDR3 protein: CASSLQGAGQPQHF
CDR3 DNA: TGTGCCAGCAGTTTACAGGGGGCAGGTCAGCCCCAGCATTTT

clone size: -
V gene: TRBV19
D gene: TRBD2
J gene: TRBJ2-1
CDR3 protein: CASSDRGGLAGLYNEQFF
CDR3 DNA: TGTGCCAGTAGTGACCGGGGGGGACTAGCAGGACTTTACAATGAGCAGTTCTTC

clone size: -
V gene: TRBV4-2
D gene: -
J gene: TRBJ1-5
CDR3 protein: CASSQGPTGTSNQPQHF
CDR3 DNA: TGTGCCAGCAGCCAAGGACCGACAGGCACAAGCAATCAGCCCCAGCATTTT

clone size: -
V gene: TRBV14
D gene: -
J gene: TRBJ2-5
CDR3 protein: CASSHEVRETQYF
CDR3 DNA: TGTGCCAGCAGCCACGAAGTCCGCGAGACCCAGTACTTC

clone size: -
V gene: TRBV7-9
D gene: TRBD2
J gene: TRBJ2-1
CDR3 protein: CASSLVSGLAVLEQFF
CDR3 DNA: TGTGCCAGCAGCTTAGTATCGGGACTAGCGGTCCTTGAGCAGTTCTTC

clone size: -
V gene: TRBV28
D gene: -
J gene: TRBJ2-7
CDR3 protein: CASSQASSYEQYF
CDR3 DNA: TGTGCCAGCAGCCAGGCCTCCAGCTACGAGCAGTACTTC

clone size: -
V gene: TRBV27
D gene: -
J gene: TRBJ2-1
CDR3 protein: CASGLGGSYNEQFF
CDR3 DNA: TGTGCCAGCGGTCTGGGCGGCTCCTACAATGAGCAGTTCTTC

clone size: -
V gene: TRBV4-1
D gene: -
J gene: TRBJ1-1
CDR3 protein: CASSLGHQNTEAFF
CDR3 DNA: TGCGCCAGCAGCCTTGGACATCAGAACACTGAAGCTTTCTTT

clone size: -
V gene: TRBV6-5
D gene: -
J gene: TRBJ1-4
CDR3 protein: CASSSQATNEKLFF
CDR3 DNA: TGTGCCAGCAGCTCACAGGCAACTAATGAAAAACTGTTTTTT

clone size: -
V gene: TRBV28
D gene: TRBD1
J gene: TRBJ2-5
CDR3 protein: CASSSDRGMETQYF
CDR3 DNA: TGTGCCAGCAGTTCGGACAGGGGCATGGAGACCCAGTACTTC

clone size: -
V gene: TRBV4-2
D gene: TRBD1
J gene: TRBJ2-2
CDR3 protein: CASSPGQGDTGELFF
CDR3 DNA: TGTGCCAGCAGTCCGGGACAGGGGGATACCGGGGAGCTGTTTTTT

clone size: -
V gene: TRBV28
D gene: TRBD2
J gene: TRBJ2-1
CDR3 protein: CAIKRAGGSSYNEQFF
CDR3 DNA: TGTGCCATTAAAAGGGCGGGGGGGAGCTCCTACAATGAGCAGTTCTTC

clone size: -
V gene: TRBV6-1
D gene: -
J gene: TRBJ2-4
CDR3 protein: CASSDWGMTTKNIQYF
CDR3 DNA: TGTGCCAGCAGTGATTGGGGGATGACCACCAAAAACATTCAGTACTTC

clone size: -
V gene: TRBV5-1
D gene: TRBD1
J gene: TRBJ1-2
CDR3 protein: CASSLAPTGGDSGYTF
CDR3 DNA: TGCGCCAGCAGCTTGGCTCCGACAGGGGGCGACTCTGGCTACACCTTC

clone size: -
V gene: TRBV2
D gene: TRBD1
J gene: TRBJ1-6
CDR3 protein: CASRPPGGGEPLHF
CDR3 DNA: TGTGCCAGCAGGCCGCCAGGGGGGGGAGAACCCCTCCACTTT

clone size: -
V gene: TRBV10-3
D gene: TRBD2
J gene: TRBJ2-1
CDR3 protein: CAISRTSGGYNEQFF
CDR3 DNA: TGTGCCATCAGCCGGACTAGCGGGGGTTACAATGAGCAGTTCTTC

clone size: few
V gene: TRBV27
D gene: -
J gene: TRBJ1-2
CDR3 protein: CASSLGTSPNYGYTF
CDR3 DNA: TGTGCCAGCAGCCTAGGGACCAGCCCTAACTATGGCTACACCTTC

clone size: -
V gene: TRBV5-7
D gene: TRBD2
J gene: TRBJ2-7
CDR3 protein: CASSMESSGGCGQYF
CDR3 DNA: TGTGCCAGCAGCATGGAGTCCAGCGGGGGTTGTGGGCAGTACTTC

clone size: -
V gene: TRBV2
D gene: -
J gene: TRBJ1-3
CDR3 protein: CASKVGISGNTIYF
CDR3 DNA: TGTGCCAGCAAAGTGGGGATCTCTGGAAACACCATATATTTT

clone size: -
V gene: TRBV28
D gene: -
J gene: TRBJ2-3
CDR3 protein: CASTQSLGAGMGDTQYF
CDR3 DNA: TGTGCCAGCACGCAGTCCCTGGGGGCGGGAATGGGAGATACGCAGTATTTT

clone size: -
V gene: TRBV10-3
D gene: TRBD2
J gene: TRBJ2-1
CDR3 protein: CAISPSGGDNEQFF
CDR3 DNA: TGTGCCATCAGCCCTAGCGGGGGAGACAATGAGCAGTTCTTC

clone size: -
V gene: TRBV11-2
D gene: TRBD2
J gene: TRBJ2-1
CDR3 protein: CASSFFSGRGPREQFF
CDR3 DNA: TGTGCCAGCAGCTTCTTTAGCGGGAGGGGCCCTCGGGAGCAGTTCTTC